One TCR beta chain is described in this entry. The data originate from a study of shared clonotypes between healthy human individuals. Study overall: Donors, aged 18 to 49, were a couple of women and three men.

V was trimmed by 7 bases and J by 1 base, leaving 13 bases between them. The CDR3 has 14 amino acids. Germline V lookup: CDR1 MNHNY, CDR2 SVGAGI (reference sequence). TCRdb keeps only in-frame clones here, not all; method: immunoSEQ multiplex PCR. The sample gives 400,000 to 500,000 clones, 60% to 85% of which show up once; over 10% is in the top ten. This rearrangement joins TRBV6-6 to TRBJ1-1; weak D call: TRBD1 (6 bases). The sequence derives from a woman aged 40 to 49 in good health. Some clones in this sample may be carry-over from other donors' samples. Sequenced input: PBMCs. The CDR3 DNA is TGTGCCAGCAAAACAGGGTGGGGGAACACTGAAGCTTTCTTT. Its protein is CASKTGWGNTEAFF.